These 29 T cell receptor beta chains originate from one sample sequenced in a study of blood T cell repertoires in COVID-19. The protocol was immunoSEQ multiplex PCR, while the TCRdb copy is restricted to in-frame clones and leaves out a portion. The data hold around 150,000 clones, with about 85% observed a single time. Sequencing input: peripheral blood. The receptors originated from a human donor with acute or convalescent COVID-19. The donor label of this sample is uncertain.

CDR3 nucleotides: TGTGCCAGCAGGAAGACAGGGTATGGCTACACCTTC. This sequence encodes CASRKTGYGYTF. The chain recombines TRBV6-5 with TRBJ1-2, with 7 bases fitting TRBD1. CDR1 and CDR2 from the germline V gene are MNHEY and SVGAGI. The CDR3 is 12 residues long. J lost 5 bases, V lost 6 bases, and 3 bases had no gene match.

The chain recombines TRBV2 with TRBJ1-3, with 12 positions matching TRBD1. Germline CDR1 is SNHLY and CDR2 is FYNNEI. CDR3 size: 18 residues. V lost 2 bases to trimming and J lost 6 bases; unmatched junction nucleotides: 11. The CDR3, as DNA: TGTGCCAGCAGTGAATACGGGACAGGGGGCGCGGGGATAAACACCATATATTTT. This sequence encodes CASSEYGTGGAGINTIYF.

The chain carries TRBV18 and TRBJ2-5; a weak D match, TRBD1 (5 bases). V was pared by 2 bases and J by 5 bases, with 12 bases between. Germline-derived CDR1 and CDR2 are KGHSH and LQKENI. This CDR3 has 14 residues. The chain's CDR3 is CASSPSLGQETQYF. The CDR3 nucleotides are TGTGCCAGCTCACCAAGTTTGGGGCAGGAGACCCAGTACTTC.

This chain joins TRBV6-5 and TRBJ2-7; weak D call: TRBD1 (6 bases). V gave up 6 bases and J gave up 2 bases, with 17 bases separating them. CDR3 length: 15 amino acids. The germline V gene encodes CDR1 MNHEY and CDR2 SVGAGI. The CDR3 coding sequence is TGTGCCAGCAGCTACCAAGACAGGTCGCCCTACGAGCAGTACTTC. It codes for CASSYQDRSPYEQYF.

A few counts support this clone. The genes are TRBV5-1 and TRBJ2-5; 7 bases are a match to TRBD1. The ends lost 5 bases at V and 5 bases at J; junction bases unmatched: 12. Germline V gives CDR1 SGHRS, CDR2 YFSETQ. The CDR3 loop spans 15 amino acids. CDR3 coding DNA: TGCGCCAGCAGACCACGACAGGGTCAGCGGGAGACCCAGTACTTC. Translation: CASRPRQGQRETQYF. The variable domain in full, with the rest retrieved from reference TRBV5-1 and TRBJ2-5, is KAGVTQTPRYLIKTRGQQVTLSCSPISGHRSVSWYQQTPGQGLQFLFEYFSETQRNKGNFPGRFSGRQFSNSRSEMNVSTLELGDSALYLCASRPRQGQRETQYFGPGTRLLVL.

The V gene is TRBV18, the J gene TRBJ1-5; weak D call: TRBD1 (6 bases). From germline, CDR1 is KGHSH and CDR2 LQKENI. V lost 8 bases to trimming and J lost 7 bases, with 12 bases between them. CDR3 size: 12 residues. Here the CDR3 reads CASGEGEQPQHF. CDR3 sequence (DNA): TGTGCCAGCGGGGAGGGGGAGCAGCCCCAGCATTTT. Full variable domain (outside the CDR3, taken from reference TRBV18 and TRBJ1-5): NAGVMQNPRHLVRRRGQEARLRCSPMKGHSHVYWYRQLPEEGLKFMVYLQKENIIDESGMPKERFSAEFPKEGPSILRIQQVVRGDSAAYFCASGEGEQPQHFGDGTRLSIL.

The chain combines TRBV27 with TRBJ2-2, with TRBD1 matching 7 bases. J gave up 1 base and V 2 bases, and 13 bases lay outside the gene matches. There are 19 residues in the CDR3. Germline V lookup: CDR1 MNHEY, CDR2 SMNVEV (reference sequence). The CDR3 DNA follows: TGTGCCAGCAGTTTACAGAGGGTTGGAACAGGGGTGAACACCGGGGAGCTGTTTTTT. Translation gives CASSLQRVGTGVNTGELFF.

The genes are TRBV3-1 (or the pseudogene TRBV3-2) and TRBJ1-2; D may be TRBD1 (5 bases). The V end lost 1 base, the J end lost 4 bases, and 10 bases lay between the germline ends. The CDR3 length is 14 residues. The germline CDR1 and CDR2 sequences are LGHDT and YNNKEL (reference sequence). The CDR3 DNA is TGTGCCAGCAGCCAAGGAAAGGGGCCCTATGGCTACACCTTC. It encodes CASSQGKGPYGYTF.

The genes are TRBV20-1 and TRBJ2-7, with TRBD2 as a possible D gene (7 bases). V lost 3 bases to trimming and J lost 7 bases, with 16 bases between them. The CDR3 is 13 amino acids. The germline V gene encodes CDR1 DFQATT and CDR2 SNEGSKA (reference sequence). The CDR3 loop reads CSASWGGRQEQYF. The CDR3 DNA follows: TGCAGTGCTAGTTGGGGGGGCCGGCAAGAGCAGTACTTC.

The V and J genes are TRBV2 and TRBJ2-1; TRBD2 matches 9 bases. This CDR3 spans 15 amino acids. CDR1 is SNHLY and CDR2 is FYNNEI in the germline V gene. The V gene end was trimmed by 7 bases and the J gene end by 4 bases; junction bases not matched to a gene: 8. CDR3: CASTAGGPGYNEQFF. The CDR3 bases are TGTGCCAGCACCGCGGGGGGGCCGGGGTACAATGAGCAGTTCTTC. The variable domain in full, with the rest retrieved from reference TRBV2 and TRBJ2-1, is EPEVTQTPSHQVTQMGQEVILRCVPISNHLYFYWYRQILGQKVEFLVSFYNNEISEKSEIFDDQFSVERPDGSNFTLKIRSTKLEDSAMYFCASTAGGPGYNEQFFGPGTRLTVL.

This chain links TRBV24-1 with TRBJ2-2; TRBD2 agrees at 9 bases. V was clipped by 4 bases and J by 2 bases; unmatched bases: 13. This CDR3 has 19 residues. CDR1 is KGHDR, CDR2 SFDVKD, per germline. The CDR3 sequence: CATSDKLAGSTKNTGELFF. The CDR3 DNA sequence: TGTGCCACCAGTGACAAACTAGCGGGCTCGACCAAAAACACCGGGGAGCTGTTTTTT.

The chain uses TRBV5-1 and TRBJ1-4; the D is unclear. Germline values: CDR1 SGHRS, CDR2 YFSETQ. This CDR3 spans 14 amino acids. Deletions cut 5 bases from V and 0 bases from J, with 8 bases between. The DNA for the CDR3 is TGCGCCAGCAGGGACGGGGCAACTAATGAAAAACTGTTTTTT. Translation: CASRDGATNEKLFF. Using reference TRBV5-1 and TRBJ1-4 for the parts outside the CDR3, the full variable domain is KAGVTQTPRYLIKTRGQQVTLSCSPISGHRSVSWYQQTPGQGLQFLFEYFSETQRNKGNFPGRFSGRQFSNSRSEMNVSTLELGDSALYLCASRDGATNEKLFFGSGTQLSVL.

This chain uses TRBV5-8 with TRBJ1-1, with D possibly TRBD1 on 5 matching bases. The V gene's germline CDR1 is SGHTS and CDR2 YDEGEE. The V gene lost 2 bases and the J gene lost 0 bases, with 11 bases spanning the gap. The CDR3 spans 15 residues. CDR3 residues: CASSFGGFLNTEAFF. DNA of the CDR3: TGTGCCAGCAGCTTCGGGGGTTTTTTGAACACTGAAGCTTTCTTT. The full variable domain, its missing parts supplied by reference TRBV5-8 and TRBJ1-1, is EAGVTQSPTHLIKTRGQQATLRCSPISGHTSVYWYQQALGLGLQFLLWYDEGEERNRGNFPPRFSGRQFPNYSSELNVNALELEDSALYLCASSFGGFLNTEAFFGQGTRLTVV.

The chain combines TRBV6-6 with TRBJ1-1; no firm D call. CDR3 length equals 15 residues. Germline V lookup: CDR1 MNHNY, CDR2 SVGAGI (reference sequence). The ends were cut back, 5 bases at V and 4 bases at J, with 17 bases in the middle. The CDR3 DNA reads TGTGCCAGCAGTCCCTTTGTGGATCGGAGCACTGAAGCTTTCTTT. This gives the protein CASSPFVDRSTEAFF.

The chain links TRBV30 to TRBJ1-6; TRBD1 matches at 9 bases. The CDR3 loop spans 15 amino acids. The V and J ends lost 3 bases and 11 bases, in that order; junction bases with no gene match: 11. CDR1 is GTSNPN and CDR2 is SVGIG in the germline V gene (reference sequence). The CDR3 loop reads CAWSRPDRGKPPLHF. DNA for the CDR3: TGTGCCTGGAGCAGACCGGACAGGGGTAAGCCACCCCTCCACTTT. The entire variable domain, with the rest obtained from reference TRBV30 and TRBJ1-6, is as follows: SQTIHQWPATLVQPVGSPLSLECTVEGTSNPNLYWYRQAAGRGLQLLFYSVGIGQISSEVPQNLSASRPQDRQFILSSKKLLLSDSGFYLCAWSRPDRGKPPLHFGNGTRLTVT.

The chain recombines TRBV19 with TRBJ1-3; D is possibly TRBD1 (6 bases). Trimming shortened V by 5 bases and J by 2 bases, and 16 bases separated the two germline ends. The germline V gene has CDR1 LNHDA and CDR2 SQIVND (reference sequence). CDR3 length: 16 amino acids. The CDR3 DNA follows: TGTGCCAGTAGTCCCCCACACAGGGTTCCTGGAAACACCATATATTTT. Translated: CASSPPHRVPGNTIYF.

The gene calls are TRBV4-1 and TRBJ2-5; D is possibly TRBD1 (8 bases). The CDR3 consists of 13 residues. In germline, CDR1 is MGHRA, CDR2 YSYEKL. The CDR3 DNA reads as TGCGCGAGCGGGGACAGGAAGGGAGAGACCCAGTACTTC. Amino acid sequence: CASGDRKGETQYF.

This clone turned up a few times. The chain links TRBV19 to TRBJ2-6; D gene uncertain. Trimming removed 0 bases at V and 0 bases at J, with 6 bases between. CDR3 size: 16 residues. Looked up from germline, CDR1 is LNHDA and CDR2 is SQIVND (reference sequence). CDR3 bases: TGTGCCAGTAGTATAGACAGTACCTCTGGGGCCAACGTCCTGACTTTC. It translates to CASSIDSTSGANVLTF.

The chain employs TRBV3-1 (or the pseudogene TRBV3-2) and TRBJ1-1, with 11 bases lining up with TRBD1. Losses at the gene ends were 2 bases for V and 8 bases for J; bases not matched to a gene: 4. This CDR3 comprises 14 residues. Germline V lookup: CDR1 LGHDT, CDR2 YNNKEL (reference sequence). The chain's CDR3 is CASSQPGTGGEAFF. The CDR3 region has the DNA TGTGCCAGCAGCCAACCGGGGACAGGGGGGGAAGCTTTCTTT.

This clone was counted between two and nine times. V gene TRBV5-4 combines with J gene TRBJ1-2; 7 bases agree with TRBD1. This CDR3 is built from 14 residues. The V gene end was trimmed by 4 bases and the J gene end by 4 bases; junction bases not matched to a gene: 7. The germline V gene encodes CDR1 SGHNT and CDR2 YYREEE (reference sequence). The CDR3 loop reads CASSDGQVAYGYTF. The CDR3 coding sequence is TGTGCCAGCAGCGATGGACAGGTTGCCTATGGCTACACCTTC. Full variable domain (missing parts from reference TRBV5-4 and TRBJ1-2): ETGVTQSPTHLIKTRGQQVTLRCSSQSGHNTVSWYQQALGQGPQFIFQYYREEENGRGNFPPRFSGLQFPNYSSELNVNALELDDSALYLCASSDGQVAYGYTFGSGTRLTVV.

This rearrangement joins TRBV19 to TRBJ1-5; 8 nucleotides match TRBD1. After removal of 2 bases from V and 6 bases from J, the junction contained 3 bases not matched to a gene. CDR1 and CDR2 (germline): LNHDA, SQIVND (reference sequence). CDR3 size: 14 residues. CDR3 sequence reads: CASSIRGTGQPQHF. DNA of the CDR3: TGTGCCAGTAGTATAAGGGGGACAGGTCAGCCCCAGCATTTT.

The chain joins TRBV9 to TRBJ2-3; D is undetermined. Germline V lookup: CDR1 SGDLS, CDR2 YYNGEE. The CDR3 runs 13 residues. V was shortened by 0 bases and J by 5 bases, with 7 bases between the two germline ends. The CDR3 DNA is TGTGCCAGCAGCGTAGATTGGCTAGATACGCAGTATTTT. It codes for CASSVDWLDTQYF. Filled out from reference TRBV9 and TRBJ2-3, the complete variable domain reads DSGVTQTPKHLITATGQRVTLRCSPRSGDLSVYWYQQSLDQGLQFLIQYYNGEERAKGNILERFSAQQFPDLHSELNLSSLELGDSALYFCASSVDWLDTQYFGPGTRLTVL.

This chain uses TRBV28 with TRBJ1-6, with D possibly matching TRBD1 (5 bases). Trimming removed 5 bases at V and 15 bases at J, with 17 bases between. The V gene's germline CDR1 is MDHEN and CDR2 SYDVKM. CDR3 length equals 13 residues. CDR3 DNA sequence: TGTGCCAGCAGTCCACTGGGGCCGCAGATCCTCCACTTT. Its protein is CASSPLGPQILHF.

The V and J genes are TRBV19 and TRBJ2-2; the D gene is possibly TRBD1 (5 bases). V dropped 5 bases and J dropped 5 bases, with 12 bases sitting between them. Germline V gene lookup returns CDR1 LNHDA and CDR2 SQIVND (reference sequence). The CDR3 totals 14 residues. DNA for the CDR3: TGTGCCAGTAGTCTCAGGGCCCAGACCGGGGAGCTGTTTTTT. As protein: CASSLRAQTGELFF.

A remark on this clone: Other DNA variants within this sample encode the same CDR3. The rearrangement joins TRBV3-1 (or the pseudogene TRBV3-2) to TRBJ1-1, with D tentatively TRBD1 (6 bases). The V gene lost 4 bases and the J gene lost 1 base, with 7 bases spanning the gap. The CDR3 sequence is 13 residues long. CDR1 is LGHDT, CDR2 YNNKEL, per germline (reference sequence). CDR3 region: CASSLGQNTEAFF. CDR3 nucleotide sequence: TGTGCCAGCAGCCTGGGACAGAACACTGAAGCTTTCTTT.

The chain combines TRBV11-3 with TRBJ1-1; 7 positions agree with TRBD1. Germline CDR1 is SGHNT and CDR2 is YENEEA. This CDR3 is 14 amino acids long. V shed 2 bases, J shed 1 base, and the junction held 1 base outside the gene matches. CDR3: CASSLQGGNTEAFF. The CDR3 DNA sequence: TGTGCCAGCAGCTTACAGGGGGGGAACACTGAAGCTTTCTTT.

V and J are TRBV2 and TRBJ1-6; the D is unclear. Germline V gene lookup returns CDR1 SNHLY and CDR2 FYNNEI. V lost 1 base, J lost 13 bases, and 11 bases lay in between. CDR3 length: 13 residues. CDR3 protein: CASSEGGLGPLHF. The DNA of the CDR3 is TGTGCCAGCAGTGAAGGAGGGTTGGGGCCCCTCCACTTT.

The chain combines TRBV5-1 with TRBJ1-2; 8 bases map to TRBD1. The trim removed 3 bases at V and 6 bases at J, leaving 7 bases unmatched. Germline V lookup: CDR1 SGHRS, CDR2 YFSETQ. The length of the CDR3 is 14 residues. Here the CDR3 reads CASSSQGARDGYTF. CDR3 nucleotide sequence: TGCGCCAGCAGCTCCCAGGGGGCGCGGGATGGCTACACCTTC. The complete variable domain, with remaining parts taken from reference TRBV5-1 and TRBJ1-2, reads KAGVTQTPRYLIKTRGQQVTLSCSPISGHRSVSWYQQTPGQGLQFLFEYFSETQRNKGNFPGRFSGRQFSNSRSEMNVSTLELGDSALYLCASSSQGARDGYTFGSGTRLTVV.

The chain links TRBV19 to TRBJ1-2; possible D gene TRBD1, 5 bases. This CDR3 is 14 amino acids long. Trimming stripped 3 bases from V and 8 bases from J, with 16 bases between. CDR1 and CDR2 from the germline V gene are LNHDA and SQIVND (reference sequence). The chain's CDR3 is CASSIRDSLGGYTF. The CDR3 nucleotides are TGTGCCAGTAGTATTAGGGACTCCCTGGGAGGCTACACCTTC.